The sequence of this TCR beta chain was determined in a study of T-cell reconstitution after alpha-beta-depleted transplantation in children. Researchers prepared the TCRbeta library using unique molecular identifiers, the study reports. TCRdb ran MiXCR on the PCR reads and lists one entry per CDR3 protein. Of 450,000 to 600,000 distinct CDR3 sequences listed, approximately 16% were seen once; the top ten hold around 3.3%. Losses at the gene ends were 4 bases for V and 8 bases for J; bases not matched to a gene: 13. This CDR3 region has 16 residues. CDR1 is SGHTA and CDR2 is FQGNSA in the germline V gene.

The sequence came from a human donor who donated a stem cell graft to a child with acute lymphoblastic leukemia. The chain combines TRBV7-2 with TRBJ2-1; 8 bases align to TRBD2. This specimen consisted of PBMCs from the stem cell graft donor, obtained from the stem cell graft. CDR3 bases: TGTGCCAGCAGCTCTATTCCGGGACTAGTGAATTATGAGCAGTTCTTC. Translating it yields CASSSIPGLVNYEQFF.